The rows below give T cell receptor beta chains drawn from one sample of a study of identifying expanded T cells in peripheral blood. Generated by immunoSEQ multiplex PCR, the TCRdb table keeps only in-frame clones and is missing some. This table holds about 78,000 clones, approximately 85% found once. Sequencing was done on a sample of blood. These receptor sequences come from a person aged 18 to 70 in good health. Both conserved end residues are part of each CDR3. D genes are given only for firm matches. A clone size is listed for some rows: how often the clone was seen (once, few, many), or a class if it is expanded.

>TRBD1|NA|TRBJ1-2|TRBV18
TGTGCCAGCTCATTGAGGACAGGGGGTGAAGACTATGGCTACACCTTC
CASSLRTGGEDYGYTF
>NA|NA|TRBJ2-7|TRBV7-8
TGTGCCAGCAGCTTAGTACTCGAGCAGTACTTC
CASSLVLEQYF
>TRBD1|NA|TRBJ2-7|TRBV25-1
TGTGCCAGCAGCCCAGGGACAGGGGGTGCCTACGAGCAGTACTTC
CASSPGTGGAYEQYF
>NA|NA|TRBJ2-7|TRBV21-1
TGTGCCAGAGTGTACGGATACGAGCAGTACTTC
CARVYGYEQYF
>NA|NA|TRBJ2-1|TRBV7-9
TGTGCCAGCAGCCGAGGACCCCTATCCTACAATGAGCAGTTCTTC
CASSRGPLSYNEQFF
>NA|NA|TRBJ2-5|TRBV7-3
TGTGCCAGCAGCTTGGGGGTTACAGGGCAAGAGACCCAGTACTTC
CASSLGVTGQETQYF
>TRBD2|NA|TRBJ2-1|TRBV18
TGTGCCAGCTCACCACCCGCTAGCGGCCCCAATGAGCAGTTCTTC
CASSPPASGPNEQFF
>TRBD2|once|TRBJ2-1|TRBV5-1
TGCGCCAGCAGCGCCTCTAGCGGGAGTACTGATGAGCAGTTCTTC
CASSASSGSTDEQFF
>NA|NA|TRBJ2-1|TRBV5-1
TGCGCCAGCAGCCCCGTAGGGGCCGCATTAGACTACAATGAGCAGTTCTTC
CASSPVGAALDYNEQFF
>NA|NA|TRBJ2-5|TRBV6-5
TGTGCCGCAAAGGGGGGGCAAGAGACCCAGTACTTC
CAAKGGQETQYF
>NA|NA|TRBJ2-3|TRBV28
TGTGCCAGCAGTATAAGGGGTACGCAGTATTTT
CASSIRGTQYF
>TRBD2|NA|TRBJ2-1|TRBV19
TGTGCCAGTACCCTAGCGGGAGGGGTCGATGAGCAGTTCTTC
CASTLAGGVDEQFF
>TRBD2|NA|TRBJ2-7|TRBV5-4
TGTGCCAGCAGTCGGGGTGTAGCGGGAGATAAGCACGAGCAGTACTTC
CASSRGVAGDKHEQYF
>NA|many|TRBJ2-2|TRBV19
TGTGCCGGGGGCGAAACCGCGAACACCGGGGAGCTGTTTTTT
CAGGETANTGELFF
>TRBD2|NA|TRBJ2-5|TRBV6-5
TGTGCCAGCACCCGGACTAGCGGGAGGGAAGAGACCCAGTACTTC
CASTRTSGREETQYF
>TRBD1|NA|TRBJ1-1|TRBV6-1
TGTGCCAGCAGTGCACAGGGGACAGGAAACACTGAAGCTTTCTTT
CASSAQGTGNTEAFF
>NA|NA|TRBJ1-1|TRBV11-3
TGTGCCAGCAGCCTCTTGGACGTGCCTGTAGCCACTGAAGCTTTCTTT
CASSLLDVPVATEAFF
>NA|NA|TRBJ2-5|TRBV27
TGTGCCAGCAGTCGCGGACGGGGGCAAGAGACCCAGTACTTC
CASSRGRGQETQYF
>NA|NA|TRBJ2-1|TRBV21-1
TGTGCCAGCAGCAAAGCGCTCGGCGGGGGCTCCTACAATGAGCAGTTCTTC
CASSKALGGGSYNEQFF
>NA|NA|TRBJ2-3|TRBV7-7
TGTGCTAGCAGCTTCAGGGAAACAGATACGCAGTATTTT
CASSFRETDTQYF
>TRBD1|once|TRBJ2-3|TRBV11-3
TGTGCCAGCAGCCGACAGGGGGCAGATACGCAGTATTTT
CASSRQGADTQYF
>TRBD1|NA|TRBJ1-1|TRBV6-1
TGTGCCAGCAGTTATACAGGGGCGAACACTGAAGCTTTCTTT
CASSYTGANTEAFF
>TRBD2|NA|TRBJ2-1|TRBV7-2
TGTGCCAGCAGCGTCGGACTAGCGGCCTCGGGGGAGCAGTTCTTC
CASSVGLAASGEQFF
>NA|once|TRBJ2-5|TRBV18
TGTGCCAGCTCCAGCGATGGAGAAGAGACCCAGTACTTC
CASSSDGEETQYF
>NA|once|TRBJ2-7|TRBV27
TGTGCCAGCAGTTTCGGGAACAGGGTTTACGAGCAGTACTTC
CASSFGNRVYEQYF
>NA|NA|TRBJ2-2|TRBV6-5
TGTGCCAGCAAAAGGGACTCTATCCAGGGCGGGGAGCTGTTTTTT
CASKRDSIQGGELFF
>TRBD1|NA|TRBJ1-3|TRBV9
TGTGCCAGCAGCGACGGACAGGGGGACTCTGGAAACACCATATATTTT
CASSDGQGDSGNTIYF
>TRBD1|NA|TRBJ1-5|TRBV29-1
TGCAGCGCTACCGGACAGGGGTTAGGTCAGCCCCAGCATTTT
CSATGQGLGQPQHF
>NA|NA|TRBJ1-4|TRBV5-6
TGTGCCAGCAGCTTGGAGGCAGGAGAGAACGAAAAACTGTTTTTT
CASSLEAGENEKLFF
>NA|NA|TRBJ1-2|TRBV4-1
TGCGCCAGCAGCCAAGACGGGGAAGCTAACTATGGCTACACCTTC
CASSQDGEANYGYTF
>NA|NA|TRBJ2-1|TRBV5-4
TGTGCCAGCAGCTCAGAGGGGGTGGGTATGGGATACAATGAGCAGTTCTTC
CASSSEGVGMGYNEQFF
>NA|NA|TRBJ2-7|TRBV7-3
TGTGCCAGCAGCTCTACCCCCGGCGGATGGGGCGGCTCCTACGAGCAGTACTTC
CASSSTPGGWGGSYEQYF
>NA|NA|TRBJ2-7|TRBV11-2
TGTGCCAGCACCCTGGCAGGGAAGGACGAGCAGTACTTC
CASTLAGKDEQYF
>NA|NA|TRBJ2-7|TRBV6-5
TGTGCCAGCAGTTACTCGCCAGGTAGCTCCTACGAGCAGTACTTC
CASSYSPGSSYEQYF
>NA|once|TRBJ2-1|TRBV28
TGTGCCAGCACCTTACCGGGTCTCCTTAGTGAGCAGTTCTTC
CASTLPGLLSEQFF
>NA|NA|TRBJ2-1|TRBV7-2
TGTGCCAGCAGCTCGGGACGGTCGAATGAGCAGTTCTTC
CASSSGRSNEQFF
>NA|NA|TRBJ2-5|TRBV9
TGTGCCAGCAGCGTAGATGCGGGCAGGGGCCAGGAGACCCAGTACTTC
CASSVDAGRGQETQYF
>TRBD1|NA|TRBJ2-7|TRBV16
TGTGCCAGCAGCCAATATGTCAGGGGGCAAGAGCAGTACTTC
CASSQYVRGQEQYF
>TRBD1|NA|TRBJ1-6|TRBV18
TGTGCCAGCTCACCCCTCGGACAGGGTCATAATTCACCCCTCCACTTT
CASSPLGQGHNSPLHF
>NA|NA|TRBJ2-3|TRBV9
TGTGCCAGCAGCGTAGGACGAACAGATACGCAGTATTTT
CASSVGRTDTQYF
>TRBD2|NA|TRBJ2-7|TRBV7-8
TGTGCCAGCAGCTTCCCGGGACTAGCGGGTGGCCTTAGGGAGCAGTACTTC
CASSFPGLAGGLREQYF
>TRBD2|NA|TRBJ2-1|TRBV5-1
TGCGCCAGCAGTGAGGCTAGCGGGAGGGTCTCCTACAATGAGCAGTTCTTC
CASSEASGRVSYNEQFF
>NA|NA|TRBJ2-3|TRBV5-1
TGCGCCAGCAGCTTGACAGGGCCAAATACGCAGTATTTT
CASSLTGPNTQYF
>TRBD1|NA|TRBJ1-2|TRBV28
TGTGCCAGCAGTTATAGGGACAGGCAGGGCGGCTACACCTTC
CASSYRDRQGGYTF
>TRBD2|few|TRBJ2-1|TRBV15
TGTGCCACCAGCAACACCGGGACTAGCGGGAATGAGCAGTTCTTC
CATSNTGTSGNEQFF
>NA|NA|TRBJ2-4|TRBV19
TGTGCCAGTAGAGATCTAGCGACCACCAAAAACATTCAGTACTTC
CASRDLATTKNIQYF
>NA|NA|TRBJ2-7|TRBV6-5
TGTGCCAGCAGTTCCACCTACGAGCAGTACTTC
CASSSTYEQYF
>NA|once|TRBJ2-7|TRBV4-1
TGCGCCAGCAGCCAAGTCGGCGGCAACTCCTACGAGCAGTACTTC
CASSQVGGNSYEQYF
>TRBD1|NA|TRBJ1-4|TRBV5-4
TGTGCCAGCAGCCCAGGACAGGGGGAAAATGAAAAACTGTTTTTT
CASSPGQGENEKLFF
>TRBD1|NA|TRBJ2-7|TRBV28
TGTGCCAGCAGGACCCGGACAGGGGGGCTAAACGAGCAGTACTTC
CASRTRTGGLNEQYF
>TRBD2|NA|TRBJ2-2|TRBV18
TGTGCCAGCTCACCAACAGGACTAGCGGGACCCGGGGAGCTGTTTTTT
CASSPTGLAGPGELFF
>NA|NA|TRBJ2-1|TRBV5-4
TGTGCCACGGGGGGACAGGTCAATTGGCAGTTCTTC
CATGGQVNWQFF
>TRBD2|NA|TRBJ2-7|TRBV6-4
TGTGCCAGCAGCCGATGGGGGGGTCCCTACGAGCAGTACTTC
CASSRWGGPYEQYF
>NA|NA|TRBJ2-2|TRBV28
TGTGCCAGCAGTTTAATGTGGACGAACACCGGGGAGCTGTTTTTT
CASSLMWTNTGELFF
>NA|NA|TRBJ2-7|TRBV18
TGTGCCAGCTCACCACGGCAGGGGAACCCCTACGAGCAGTACTTC
CASSPRQGNPYEQYF
>TRBD2|NA|TRBJ2-1|TRBV6-4
TGTGCCAGCAGTGAAGCGGGAGGCTCCTACAATGAGCAGTTCTTC
CASSEAGGSYNEQFF
>NA|NA|TRBJ1-5|TRBV28
TGTGCCAGCAGTTTAACAGGGCCTCAGCCCCAGCATTTT
CASSLTGPQPQHF
>NA|NA|TRBJ1-1|TRBV9
TGTGCCAGCAGCGTAGAGGGGGGGAGAACTGAAGCTTTCTTT
CASSVEGGRTEAFF
>NA|NA|TRBJ2-2|TRBV5-1
TGCGCCAGCAGCTTTCGGCAGGACACCGGGGAGCTGTTTTTT
CASSFRQDTGELFF